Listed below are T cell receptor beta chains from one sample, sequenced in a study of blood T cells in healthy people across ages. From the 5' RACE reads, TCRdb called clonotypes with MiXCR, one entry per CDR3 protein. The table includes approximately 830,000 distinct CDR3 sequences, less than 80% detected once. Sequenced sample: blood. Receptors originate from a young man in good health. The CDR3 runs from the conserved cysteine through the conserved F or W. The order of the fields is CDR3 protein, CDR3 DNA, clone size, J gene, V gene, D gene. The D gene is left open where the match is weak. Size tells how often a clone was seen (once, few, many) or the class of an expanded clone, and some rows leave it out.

CDR3 protein: CSVDLIRAEQFF; CDR3 DNA: TGCAGCGTTGATCTTATTCGGGCCGAGCAGTTCTTC; clone size: -; J gene: TRBJ2-1; V gene: TRBV29-1; D gene: -
CDR3 protein: CASSSDRGRLGEQFF; CDR3 DNA: TGTGCCAGCAGCTCGGACAGGGGGCGCCTGGGTGAGCAGTTCTTC; clone size: few; J gene: TRBJ2-1; V gene: TRBV7-2; D gene: TRBD1
CDR3 protein: CASIPLAGGPFSYNEQFF; CDR3 DNA: TGTGCCAGCATCCCACTAGCGGGGGGGCCTTTTTCCTACAATGAGCAGTTCTTC; clone size: -; J gene: TRBJ2-1; V gene: TRBV6-2/TRBV6-3; D gene: TRBD2
CDR3 protein: CAWSSGTGYFQPQHF; CDR3 DNA: TGTGCCTGGAGCTCCGGGACAGGGTATTTTCAGCCCCAGCATTTT; clone size: -; J gene: TRBJ1-5; V gene: TRBV30; D gene: TRBD1
CDR3 protein: CSVAAVPYEQYF; CDR3 DNA: TGCAGCGTGGCAGCGGTTCCCTACGAGCAGTACTTC; clone size: -; J gene: TRBJ2-7; V gene: TRBV29-1; D gene: -
CDR3 protein: CATSSAITGTGFDEQYF; CDR3 DNA: TGTGCCACCAGCAGTGCTATCACCGGGACAGGGTTCGACGAGCAGTACTTC; clone size: -; J gene: TRBJ2-7; V gene: TRBV15; D gene: TRBD1
CDR3 protein: CASRGAGQGYEQYF; CDR3 DNA: TGTGCCAGCCGCGGGGCGGGACAGGGCTACGAGCAGTACTTC; clone size: few; J gene: TRBJ2-7; V gene: TRBV14; D gene: TRBD1
CDR3 protein: CASSLGTVLTGGYTF; CDR3 DNA: TGCGCCAGCAGCTTGGGGACAGTCTTAACGGGGGGCTACACCTTC; clone size: few; J gene: TRBJ1-2; V gene: TRBV5-1; D gene: -
CDR3 protein: CASSEYSRGELGQPQHF; CDR3 DNA: TGTGCCAGCAGTGAATATTCGAGGGGGGAATTAGGTCAGCCCCAGCATTTT; clone size: -; J gene: TRBJ1-5; V gene: TRBV6-1; D gene: -
CDR3 protein: CASSSLGRGGPYNEQFF; CDR3 DNA: TGTGCCAGCAGTTCCCTGGGGAGGGGGGGCCCCTACAATGAGCAGTTCTTC; clone size: few; J gene: TRBJ2-1; V gene: TRBV2; D gene: -
CDR3 protein: CASSSGASGGPSSYNEQFF; CDR3 DNA: TGTGCCAGCAGTTCCGGGGCTAGCGGGGGGCCAAGCTCCTACAATGAGCAGTTCTTC; clone size: -; J gene: TRBJ2-1; V gene: TRBV28; D gene: TRBD2
CDR3 protein: CSANQVLVSYNEQFF; CDR3 DNA: TGCAGTGCTAACCAAGTGTTGGTTTCTTACAATGAGCAGTTCTTC; clone size: -; J gene: TRBJ2-1; V gene: TRBV20-1; D gene: -
CDR3 protein: CASSSSLAGTYNEQFF; CDR3 DNA: TGTGCCAGCAGTTCCTCTCTAGCGGGGACCTACAATGAGCAGTTCTTC; clone size: -; J gene: TRBJ2-1; V gene: TRBV28; D gene: TRBD2
CDR3 protein: CASSLQGPETQYF; CDR3 DNA: TGTGCCAGCAGCTTACAGGGCCCAGAGACCCAGTACTTC; clone size: -; J gene: TRBJ2-5; V gene: TRBV7-3; D gene: -
CDR3 protein: CASSFSGGPNEQFF; CDR3 DNA: TGTGCCAGCAGCTTCTCGGGGGGGCCCAATGAGCAGTTCTTC; clone size: -; J gene: TRBJ2-1; V gene: TRBV7-8; D gene: TRBD2
CDR3 protein: CASQGAGRSNQPQHF; CDR3 DNA: TGTGCCAGCCAGGGGGCTGGGAGGAGCAATCAGCCCCAGCATTTT; clone size: -; J gene: TRBJ1-5; V gene: TRBV28; D gene: TRBD1
CDR3 protein: CAIASQGTSGNEQFF; CDR3 DNA: TGTGCCATCGCCTCCCAGGGGACTAGCGGGAATGAGCAGTTCTTC; clone size: -; J gene: TRBJ2-1; V gene: TRBV10-3; D gene: TRBD2
CDR3 protein: CSARERRGHAIMKTQYF; CDR3 DNA: TGCAGTGCTAGAGAGAGGAGGGGCCACGCTATCATGAAGACCCAGTACTTC; clone size: -; J gene: TRBJ2-5; V gene: TRBV20-1; D gene: -
CDR3 protein: CASSHSRGGLETQYF; CDR3 DNA: TGCGCCAGCAGCCACTCGCGGGGGGGCCTAGAGACCCAGTACTTC; clone size: -; J gene: TRBJ2-5; V gene: TRBV4-3; D gene: TRBD2
CDR3 protein: CSASPPGRETQYF; CDR3 DNA: TGCAGTGCTAGTCCTCCAGGGCGGGAGACCCAGTACTTC; clone size: -; J gene: TRBJ2-5; V gene: TRBV20-1; D gene: -
CDR3 protein: CASSSGPPSTYNEQFF; CDR3 DNA: TGTGCCAGCAGTAGCGGCCCGCCGTCGACCTACAATGAGCAGTTCTTC; clone size: -; J gene: TRBJ2-1; V gene: TRBV27; D gene: -
CDR3 protein: CSVSRQGPYEQYF; CDR3 DNA: TGCAGCGTTAGTCGACAGGGACCCTACGAGCAGTACTTC; clone size: few; J gene: TRBJ2-7; V gene: TRBV29-1; D gene: TRBD1
CDR3 protein: CASSWGGSLEQYF; CDR3 DNA: TGTGCCAGCAGCTGGGGCGGGTCCCTCGAGCAGTACTTC; clone size: few; J gene: TRBJ2-7; V gene: TRBV7-9; D gene: -
CDR3 protein: CASSSLPGLYNEQFF; CDR3 DNA: TGTGCCAGCAGCTCACTACCGGGACTTTACAATGAGCAGTTCTTC; clone size: -; J gene: TRBJ2-1; V gene: TRBV7-6; D gene: -
CDR3 protein: CASSQDLGIAAYNEQFF; CDR3 DNA: TGCGCCAGCAGCCAAGATCTGGGGATAGCAGCTTACAATGAGCAGTTCTTC; clone size: few; J gene: TRBJ2-1; V gene: TRBV4-3; D gene: -
CDR3 protein: CASSQRMGSANEKLFF; CDR3 DNA: TGTGCCAGCAGCCAAAGGATGGGGTCGGCTAATGAAAAACTGTTTTTT; clone size: few; J gene: TRBJ1-4; V gene: TRBV3-1; D gene: -
CDR3 protein: CATSRDRAHAGNTIYF; CDR3 DNA: TGTGCCACCAGCAGAGATAGGGCGCACGCTGGAAACACCATATATTTT; clone size: -; J gene: TRBJ1-3; V gene: TRBV15; D gene: -
CDR3 protein: CASSLDRGVGTGIYEQYF; CDR3 DNA: TGTGCCAGCAGCTTGGATCGGGGGGTCGGGACAGGGATCTACGAGCAGTACTTC; clone size: -; J gene: TRBJ2-7; V gene: TRBV5-8; D gene: TRBD1
CDR3 protein: CASSVDWGGDEQYF; CDR3 DNA: TGTGCCAGCAGCGTAGATTGGGGCGGGGACGAGCAGTACTTC; clone size: -; J gene: TRBJ2-7; V gene: TRBV7-9; D gene: -